Detailed here is one T cell receptor beta chain. The data originate from a study of CD8 T cells in Susac syndrome. Trimming shortened V by 3 bases and J by 0 bases, and 9 bases separated the two germline ends. The length of the CDR3 is 15 residues. Germline loops: CDR1 MGHDK, CDR2 SYGVNS. The authors negatively isolated CD8+ and CD4+ T cells and FACS-enriched TEMRA cells. Random hexamers were used to reverse transcribe an amount of about 0.45 to 1 ug RNA. Amplification of TCR beta CDR3 spanned 54 Vbeta and 13 Jbeta via immunoSEQ multiplex PCR. TCRdb fed the immunoSEQ multiplex PCR reads into MiXCR, producing one record per CDR3 protein. The sample records more than 65,000 distinct CDR3 sequences, 90% to 95% being singletons.

The sequence was collected from a human donor with multiple sclerosis. This chain connects TRBV25-1 to TRBJ2-1, with unresolved D. Material for sequencing was CD8+ T cells from PBMCs. The CDR3 DNA follows: TGTGCCAGCAGTGACAGAGCGTCCTCCTACAATGAGCAGTTCTTC. Its protein is CASSDRASSYNEQFF.